This note documents a single T cell receptor beta chain sequence. This clone has only one observation. Which antigen it targets is not known. No much larger clonotype is one base removed from it; base qualities were not supplied. The receptor library was made with the immunoSEQ multiplex PCR assay. TCRdb limited this immuneACCESS table to in-frame rearrangements with V and J called. A share of clones is missing; checked studies link under half to unresolved V genes, and the rest is unexplained. Here the sample has tens of thousands of clones; 85% to 95% occur a single time. Jointly, the top ten make up about 2% of the sample. The source of the sample is a study of T cell changes during pregnancy in multiple sclerosis (dated by TCRdb to the late 2010s). Turning to the overall study: The study examined how the T cell repertoire changed over the course of pregnancy in women with multiple sclerosis.

The source is a female donor with multiple sclerosis, enrolled in a pregnancy study. The sample consisted of peripheral blood, taken after pregnancy.

The CDR3 reads CASSHTSNQPQHF. Read as DNA, the sequence is TGTGCCAGCAGTCACACTAGCAATCAGCCCCAGCATTTT. Recombination connected TRBV27 to TRBJ1-5; no D gene is confidently identified. The cysteine opens and the phenylalanine closes a CDR3 of 13 amino acids. The only DNA kept is the CDR3, 39 bases in frame from the first base. Reading the germline V gene (reference sequence) gives CDR1 MNHEY and CDR2 SMNVEV. Trimming at the junction amounts to 5 bases on V and 0 bases on J, and the germline ends lie 5 bases apart.